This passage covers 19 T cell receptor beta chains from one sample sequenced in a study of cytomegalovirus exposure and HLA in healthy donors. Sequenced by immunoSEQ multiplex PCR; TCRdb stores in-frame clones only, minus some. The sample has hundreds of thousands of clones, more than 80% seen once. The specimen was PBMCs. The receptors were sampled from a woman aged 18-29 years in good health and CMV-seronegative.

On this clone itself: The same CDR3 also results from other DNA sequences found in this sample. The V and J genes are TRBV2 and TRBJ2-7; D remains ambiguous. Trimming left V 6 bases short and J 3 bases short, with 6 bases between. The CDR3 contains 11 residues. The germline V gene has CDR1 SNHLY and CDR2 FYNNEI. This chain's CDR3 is CASSPSYEQYF. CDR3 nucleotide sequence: TGTGCCAGCAGCCCTAGCTACGAGCAGTACTTC.

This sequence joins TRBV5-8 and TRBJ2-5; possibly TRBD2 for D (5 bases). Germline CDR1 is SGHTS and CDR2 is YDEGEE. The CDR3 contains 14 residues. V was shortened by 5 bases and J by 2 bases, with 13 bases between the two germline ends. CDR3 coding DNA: TGTGCCAGCAGGGATACTAGGGAACAAGAGACCCAGTACTTC. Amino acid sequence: CASRDTREQETQYF.

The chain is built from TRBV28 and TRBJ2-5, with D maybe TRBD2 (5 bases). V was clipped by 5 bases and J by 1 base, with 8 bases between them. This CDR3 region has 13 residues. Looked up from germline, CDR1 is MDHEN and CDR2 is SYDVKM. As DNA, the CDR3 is TGTGCCAGCAGTCCACTAGGCCAAGAGACCCAGTACTTC. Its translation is CASSPLGQETQYF.

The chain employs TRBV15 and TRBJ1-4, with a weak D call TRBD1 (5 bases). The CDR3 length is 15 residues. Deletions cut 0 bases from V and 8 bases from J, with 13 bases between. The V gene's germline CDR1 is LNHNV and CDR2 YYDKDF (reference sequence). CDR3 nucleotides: TGTGCCACCAGCAGAGATGGAACAGGCGCCGAAAAACTGTTTTTT. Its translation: CATSRDGTGAEKLFF.

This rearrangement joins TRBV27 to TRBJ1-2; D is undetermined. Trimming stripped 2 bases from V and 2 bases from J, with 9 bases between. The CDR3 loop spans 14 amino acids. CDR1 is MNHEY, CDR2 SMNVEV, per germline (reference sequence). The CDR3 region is CASSLLSGNYGYTF. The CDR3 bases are TGTGCCAGCAGTTTACTTTCGGGGAACTATGGCTACACCTTC.

DNA of the CDR3: TGCGCCAGCAGGAAGGGACTAGCGGGAGTTCGAGTGTACAATGAGCAGTTCTTC. This translates into CASRKGLAGVRVYNEQFF. The chain is built from TRBV10-2 and TRBJ2-1; 14 bases are a match to TRBD2. Germline CDR1 WSHSY, CDR2 SAAADI. There are 18 residues in the CDR3. The V segment lost 6 bases and the J segment 4 bases; nucleotides outside the gene matches: 11.

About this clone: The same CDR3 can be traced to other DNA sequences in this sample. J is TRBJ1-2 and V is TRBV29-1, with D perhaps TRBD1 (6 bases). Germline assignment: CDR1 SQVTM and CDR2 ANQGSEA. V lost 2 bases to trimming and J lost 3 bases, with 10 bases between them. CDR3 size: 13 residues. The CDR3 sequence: CSVETGTDYGYTF. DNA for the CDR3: TGCAGCGTTGAAACAGGGACCGACTATGGCTACACCTTC.

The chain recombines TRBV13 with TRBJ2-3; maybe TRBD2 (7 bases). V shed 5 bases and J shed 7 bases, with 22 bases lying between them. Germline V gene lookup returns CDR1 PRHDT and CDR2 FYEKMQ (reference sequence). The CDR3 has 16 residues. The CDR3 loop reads CASSPEGGRSTNTQYF. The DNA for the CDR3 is TGTGCCAGCAGCCCCGAGGGGGGGCGGAGCACGAATACGCAGTATTTT.

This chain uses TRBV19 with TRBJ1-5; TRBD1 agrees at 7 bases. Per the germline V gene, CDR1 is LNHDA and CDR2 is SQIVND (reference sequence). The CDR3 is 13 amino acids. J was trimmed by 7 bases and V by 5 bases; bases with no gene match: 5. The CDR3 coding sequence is TGTGCCAGTAGTCTTCGACAGGGCCAGCCCCAGCATTTT. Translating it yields CASSLRQGQPQHF.

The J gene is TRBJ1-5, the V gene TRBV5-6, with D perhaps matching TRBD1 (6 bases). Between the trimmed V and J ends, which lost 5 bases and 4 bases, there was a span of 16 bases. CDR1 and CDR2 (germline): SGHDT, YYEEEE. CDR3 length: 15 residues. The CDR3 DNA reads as TGTGCCAGCAGTTTATGGACAGCGGGGAATCAGCCCCAGCATTTT. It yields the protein CASSLWTAGNQPQHF.

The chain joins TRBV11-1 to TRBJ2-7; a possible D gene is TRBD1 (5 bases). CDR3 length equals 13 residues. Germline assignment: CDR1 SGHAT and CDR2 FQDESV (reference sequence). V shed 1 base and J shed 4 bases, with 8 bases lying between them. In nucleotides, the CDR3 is TGTGCCAGCAGCTTAGGGACACAATACGAGCAGTACTTC. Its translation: CASSLGTQYEQYF.

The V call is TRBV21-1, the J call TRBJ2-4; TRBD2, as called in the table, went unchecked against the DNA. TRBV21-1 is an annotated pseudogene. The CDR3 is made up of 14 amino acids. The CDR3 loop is CASSTDWYKNIQYF. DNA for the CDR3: TGTGCCAGCAGCACCGACTGGTATAAAAACATTCAGTACTTC.

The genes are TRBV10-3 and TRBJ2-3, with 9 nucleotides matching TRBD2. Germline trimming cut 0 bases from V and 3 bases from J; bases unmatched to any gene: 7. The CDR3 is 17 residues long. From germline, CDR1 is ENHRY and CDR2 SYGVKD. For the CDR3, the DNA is TGTGCCATCAGTGAGTCGATTCTGCGGGGGGGGACAGATACGCAGTATTTT. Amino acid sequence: CAISESILRGGTDTQYF.

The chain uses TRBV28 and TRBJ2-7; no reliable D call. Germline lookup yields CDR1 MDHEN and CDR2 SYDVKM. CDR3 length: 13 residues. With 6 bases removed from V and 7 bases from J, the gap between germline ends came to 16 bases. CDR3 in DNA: TGTGCCAGCAGACCCACGAACGAACAAGAGCAGTACTTC. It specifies CASRPTNEQEQYF.

CDR3 protein: CSVEGYLTSQFF. Here the CDR3 DNA reads TGCAGCGTTGAAGGCTACCTCACGTCCCAATTCTTC. V is TRBV29-1 and J is TRBJ2-1; unclear D gene. This CDR3 is built from 12 residues. V dropped 1 base and J dropped 16 bases, with 17 bases sitting between them. The V gene's germline CDR1 is SQVTM and CDR2 ANQGSEA.

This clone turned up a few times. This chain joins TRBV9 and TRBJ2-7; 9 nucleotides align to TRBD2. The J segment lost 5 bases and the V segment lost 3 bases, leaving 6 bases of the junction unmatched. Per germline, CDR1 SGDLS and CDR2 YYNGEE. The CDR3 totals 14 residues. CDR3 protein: CASSGSGGDDEQYF. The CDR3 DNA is TGTGCCAGCAGCGGTAGCGGGGGTGACGACGAGCAGTACTTC.

CDR3 DNA sequence: TGTGCCAGCAGCCAGACTACAGACGAAAAACTGTTTTTT. This translates into CASSQTTDEKLFF. The chain employs TRBV7-9 and TRBJ1-4; D unresolved. V lost 5 bases, J lost 8 bases, and 12 bases lay in between. CDR1 is SEHNR, CDR2 FQNEAQ, per germline (reference sequence). This CDR3 is 13 amino acids long.

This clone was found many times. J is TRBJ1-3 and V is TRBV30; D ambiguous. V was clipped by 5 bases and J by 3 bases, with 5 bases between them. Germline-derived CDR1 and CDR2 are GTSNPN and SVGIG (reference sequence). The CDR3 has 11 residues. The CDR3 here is CAWRVGNTIYF. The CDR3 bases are TGTGCCTGGCGGGTTGGAAACACCATATATTTT.

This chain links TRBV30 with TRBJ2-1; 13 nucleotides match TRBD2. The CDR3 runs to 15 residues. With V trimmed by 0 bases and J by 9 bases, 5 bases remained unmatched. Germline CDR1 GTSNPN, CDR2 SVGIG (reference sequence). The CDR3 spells CAWSVGTSGTSEQFF. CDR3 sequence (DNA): TGTGCCTGGAGTGTAGGGACTAGCGGGACCAGTGAGCAGTTCTTC.